The present T cell receptor (beta chain) was sequenced within a study of radiotherapy plus CTLA-4 blockade in lung cancer. This clone was seen a few times. Its antigen is not known. This table comes from immunoSEQ multiplex PCR, and its TCRdb copy is limited to in-frame clones, with some not included. There are about 43,000 clones in the sample; about 67% occur only once, and about 23% lies in the top ten. Findings and caveats of the study: After treatment with radiotherapy plus ipilimumab, TCR clones that came from the tumor expanded in blood. With interferon-beta, early dynamics of blood T cell clones were reported to best predict response.

Focal radiation plus CTLA-4 blockade with ipilimumab was administered to patients who had chemo-refractory metastatic non-small-cell lung cancer. The CDR3 spans 17 residues. J was trimmed by 1 base and V by 2 bases; bases with no gene match: 1. Germline loops: CDR1 SEHNR, CDR2 FQNEAQ (reference sequence). The sample in question was peripheral blood, obtained from a patient treated with radiotherapy plus ipilimumab. The chain carries TRBV7-9 and TRBJ2-6; the match to TRBD2 covers 11 bases. The receptor comes from a human donor with non-small cell lung cancer who had a partial response to radiotherapy plus ipilimumab. The CDR3 loop is CASSLLAGGSGANVLTF. The CDR3 DNA reads TGTGCCAGCAGCTTACTAGCGGGGGGATCTGGGGCCAACGTCCTGACTTTC.